This is a list of T cell receptor beta chains from one sample in a study of blood T cell repertoires in COVID-19. Clones were sequenced by immunoSEQ multiplex PCR, and TCRdb holds only the in-frame ones, with some missing. Of 45,000 to 55,000 clones listed, 86% are singletons. The sample comprised peripheral blood. All receptors come from a man in his 70s with active COVID-19. Each CDR3 is given with its conserved first and last residue. The D gene is left open where the match is weak. Clone size appears in some rows only: once, few, many, or a class for an expanded clone.

d_gene | j_gene | abundance | v_gene | CDR3nt | CDR3aa
TRBD2 | TRBJ2-1 | NA | TRBV7-2 | TGTGCCAGCAGCTTAGAGAGCGGGGCGTCCTACAATGAGCAGTTCTTC | CASSLESGASYNEQFF
NA | TRBJ1-1 | NA | TRBV18 | TGTGCCAGCTCACCCGGGGTAACTGAAGCTTTCTTT | CASSPGVTEAFF
NA | TRBJ1-5 | NA | TRBV28 | TGTGCCAGCAGGTTGAGCGAGGGACTTAATCAGCCCCAGCATTTT | CASRLSEGLNQPQHF
NA | TRBJ2-7 | NA | TRBV21-1 | TGTGCCAGCAGCTCAAGCGGGGTAGGCGAGCAGTACTTC | CASSSSGVGEQYF
TRBD1 | TRBJ1-2 | NA | TRBV4-3 | TGCGCCAGCAGCGCTCAAACAGGGGCCGGTTGGGGCTACACCTTC | CASSAQTGAGWGYTF
TRBD1 | TRBJ1-1 | NA | TRBV9 | TGTGCCAGCAGCGTAGGACAGGGGGCGACTGAAGCTTTCTTT | CASSVGQGATEAFF
TRBD1 | TRBJ1-2 | NA | TRBV7-2 | TGTGCCAGCAGCTTAGGACAGGGGCACACCTATGGCTACACCTTC | CASSLGQGHTYGYTF
NA | TRBJ1-2 | NA | TRBV4-3 | TGCGCCAGCAGCCAAGAGATGTTCCAGGGCCTCCCCTATGGCTACACCTTC | CASSQEMFQGLPYGYTF
NA | TRBJ2-7 | NA | TRBV6-5 | TGTGCCAGCAGTTACTCCGCCGTCCCCGCACCGGACGAGCAGTACTTC | CASSYSAVPAPDEQYF
NA | TRBJ1-2 | NA | TRBV2 | TGTGCCAGCAGTGAAGGGGGCAGAGGCTACACCTTC | CASSEGGRGYTF
NA | TRBJ2-7 | NA | TRBV7-8 | TGTGCCAGCAGCTTCAACAGCCTCTCCTACGAGCAGTACTTC | CASSFNSLSYEQYF
NA | TRBJ1-1 | NA | TRBV9 | TGTGCCAGCAGCGCGGAGTTACAGAACACTGAAGCTTTCTTT | CASSAELQNTEAFF
TRBD1 | TRBJ2-5 | NA | TRBV2 | TGTGCCAGCAGTGCGCCGGGACAGGGGACGGAGACCCAGTACTTC | CASSAPGQGTETQYF
TRBD1 | TRBJ2-7 | once | TRBV6-5 | TGTGCCAGCAGGGACAGGGGTACTTACGAGCAGTACTTC | CASRDRGTYEQYF
NA | TRBJ2-5 | NA | TRBV14 | TGTGCCAGCAGCCAGGGGGCCGGACAGATCCTTCAAGAGACCCAGTACTTC | CASSQGAGQILQETQYF
NA | TRBJ1-2 | NA | TRBV18 | TGTGCCAGCTCACCGCTTACTACAGGGTCGGGCTACACCTTC | CASSPLTTGSGYTF
NA | TRBJ2-1 | NA | TRBV6-5 | TGTGCCAGCAGGGGGGCAGGCTCCTACAATGAGCAGTTCTTC | CASRGAGSYNEQFF
TRBD2 | TRBJ2-7 | NA | TRBV29-1 | TGCAGCGTTGAAGGGGGCCCGGGGGGCTCCTACGAGCAGTACTTC | CSVEGGPGGSYEQYF
TRBD1 | TRBJ1-2 | NA | TRBV9 | TGTGCCAGCAGCGCAGACGTCACAGGGGTAAGAAGCGGCTACACCTTC | CASSADVTGVRSGYTF
TRBD1 | TRBJ1-1 | once | TRBV7-9 | TGTGCCAGCAGCTTAACAGGGGACACTGAAGCTTTCTTT | CASSLTGDTEAFF
NA | TRBJ1-2 | NA | TRBV6-2/TRBV6-3 | TGTGCCAGCAGCCTGAGGATAGAAGAGGGCTACACCTTC | CASSLRIEEGYTF
TRBD2 | TRBJ2-7 | NA | TRBV5-1 | TGCGCCAGCAGCTATGGGGGGGGAACCTCCTACGAGCAGTACTTC | CASSYGGGTSYEQYF
NA | TRBJ2-5 | NA | TRBV11-2 | TGTGCCAGCAGCTTTAGCGGATACCCTGGGGAGACCCAGTACTTC | CASSFSGYPGETQYF
NA | TRBJ2-1 | NA | TRBV30 | TGTGCCTGGAGTTATCAGGGGATGAATGAGCAGTTCTTC | CAWSYQGMNEQFF
TRBD2 | TRBJ2-7 | NA | TRBV5-1 | TGCGCCAGCAGCTTCGCGGGGGGCGAAAAGAAGAACGAGCAGTACTTC | CASSFAGGEKKNEQYF
TRBD1 | TRBJ1-1 | once | TRBV18 | TGTGCCAGCTCACTGGACAGGGTTGGGACTGAAGCTTTCTTT | CASSLDRVGTEAFF
TRBD2 | TRBJ2-7 | NA | TRBV2 | TGTGCCAGCAGTGAAGGGGGAGGGGCCGAGCAGTACTTC | CASSEGGGAEQYF
NA | TRBJ2-2 | once | TRBV9 | TGTGCCAGCAGCGCGAGGCCTAACACCGGGGAGCTGTTTTTT | CASSARPNTGELFF
TRBD1 | TRBJ1-2 | NA | TRBV27 | TGTGCCAGCAGTTTAGCAGGGGGCGCCAACTATGGCTACACCTTC | CASSLAGGANYGYTF